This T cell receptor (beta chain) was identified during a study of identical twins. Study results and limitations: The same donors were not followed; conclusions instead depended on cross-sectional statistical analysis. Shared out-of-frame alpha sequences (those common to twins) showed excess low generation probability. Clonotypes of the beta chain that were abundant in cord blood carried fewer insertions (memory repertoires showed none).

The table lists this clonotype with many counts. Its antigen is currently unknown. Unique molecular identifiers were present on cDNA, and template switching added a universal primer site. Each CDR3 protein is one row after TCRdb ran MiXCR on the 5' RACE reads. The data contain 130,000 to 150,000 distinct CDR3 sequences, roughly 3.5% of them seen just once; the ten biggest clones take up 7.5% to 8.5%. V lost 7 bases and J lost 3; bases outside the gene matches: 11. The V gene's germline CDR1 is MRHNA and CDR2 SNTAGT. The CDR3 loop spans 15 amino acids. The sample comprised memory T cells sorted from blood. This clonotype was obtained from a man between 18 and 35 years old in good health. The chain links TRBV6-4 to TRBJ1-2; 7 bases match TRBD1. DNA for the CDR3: TGTGCCAGCAAAGTCTCGAGCCAGGGGGACTATGGCTACACCTTC. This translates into CASKVSSQGDYGYTF.